This T cell receptor (beta chain) was captured in a study of T cell responses to AZD1222 COVID-19 vaccine. CDR3 length: 15 residues. V was clipped by 3 bases and J by 1 base, with 13 bases between them. In germline, CDR1 is SGHRS, CDR2 YFSETQ. Overall study results and limits: Baseline seropositives among AZD1222 recipients totaled only five to seven. Reports indicate that nearly half of spike-specific TCRs are directed at unmutated variant regions. A rise in Spike-specific TCR breadth and depth followed two AZD1222 doses.

To note about this clone: Its cognate antigen is unknown.

Assay used: immunoSEQ multiplex PCR; TCRdb lists only in-frame clones, some missing. In the table there are some 150,000 clones, roughly 85% of which are singletons. The TCR was taken from an adult who received the MenACWY meningococcal vaccine as a control. Sequencing used peripheral blood, obtained 28 days after the second dose of the MenACWY control vaccine. This chain joins TRBV5-1 and TRBJ1-1; D may be TRBD1 (6 bases). Here the CDR3 reads CASSSHLRGNTEAFF. CDR3 coding DNA: TGCGCCAGCAGCTCCCATCTCAGGGGGAACACTGAAGCTTTCTTT.